This is a list of T cell receptor beta chains from one sample in a study of cytomegalovirus exposure and HLA in healthy donors. Only in-frame clones appear in the TCRdb table, and some are missing; sequencing was by immunoSEQ multiplex PCR. The sample contains roughly 120,000 clones, less than 70% of which appear only once. The sequenced sample consisted of PBMCs. The receptors come from a woman in her seventies in good health and CMV-seropositive. The CDR3 runs from the conserved cysteine through the conserved F or W. The D gene is left open where the match is weak. A clone size is listed for some rows: how often the clone was seen (once, few, many), or a class if it is expanded.

d_gene,j_gene,v_gene,abundance,CDR3aa,CDR3nt
.,TRBJ2-2,TRBV7-2,.,CASSRFVTAGNTGELFF,TGTGCCAGCAGCCGTTTTGTGACAGCGGGGAACACCGGGGAGCTGTTTTTT
TRBD2,TRBJ2-3,TRBV6-5,.,CASSLTSGTTDTQYF,TGTGCCAGCAGTCTGACTAGCGGGACCACAGATACGCAGTATTTT
TRBD1,TRBJ1-1,TRBV5-4,.,CASSRGGQGHMNTEAFF,TGTGCCAGCAGCCGAGGGGGACAGGGCCACATGAACACTGAAGCTTTCTTT
.,TRBJ2-3,TRBV2,once,CASSEESGDTSDTQYF,TGTGCCAGCAGTGAAGAGAGTGGTGACACCTCAGATACGCAGTATTTT
TRBD2,TRBJ2-3,TRBV4-2,.,CASSPRPPSGGNTDTQYF,TGTGCCAGCAGCCCTAGGCCCCCTAGCGGGGGCAACACAGATACGCAGTATTTT
TRBD1,TRBJ1-1,TRBV30,.,CAWRGQGGAEAFF,TGTGCCTGGAGGGGACAGGGAGGCGCTGAAGCTTTCTTT
.,TRBJ1-1,TRBV7-8,.,CASSLYRAPNTEAFF,TGTGCCAGCAGCTTGTACAGGGCCCCGAACACTGAAGCTTTCTTT
TRBD2,TRBJ2-5,TRBV10-3,.,CAISVAGGQETQYF,TGTGCCATCAGTGTGGCGGGGGGTCAAGAGACCCAGTACTTC
TRBD1,TRBJ1-2,TRBV4-3,.,CASSQGAAGGGYTF,TGCGCCAGCAGCCAAGGAGCGGCAGGGGGAGGCTACACCTTC
.,TRBJ1-2,TRBV7-2,.,CASSLGGLNYGYTF,TGTGCCAGCAGCTTAGGAGGTTTAAACTATGGCTACACCTTC
.,TRBJ2-5,TRBV7-2,.,CASSLELGAVGETQYF,TGTGCCAGCAGCTTAGAATTAGGGGCTGTCGGAGAGACCCAGTACTTC
.,TRBJ1-1,TRBV7-9,.,CASSILRDSEAFF,TGTGCCAGCAGCATTCTAAGAGACAGTGAAGCTTTCTTT
.,TRBJ1-2,TRBV7-2,few,CASSLQARGNYGYTF,TGTGCCAGCAGCCTACAAGCAAGGGGGAACTATGGCTACACCTTC
TRBD1,TRBJ2-5,TRBV6-1,.,CASSEGSEGAVKTQYF,TGTGCCAGCAGTGAAGGGAGCGAGGGGGCGGTGAAGACCCAGTACTTC
.,TRBJ2-7,TRBV18,few,CASSPSDSNYEQYF,TGTGCCAGCTCACCATCGGACAGTAATTACGAGCAGTACTTC
TRBD1,TRBJ1-5,TRBV30,.,CAWSDQGAMPQHF,TGTGCCTGGAGTGATCAGGGGGCGATGCCCCAGCATTTT
.,TRBJ1-1,TRBV11-2,.,CASSLGGTMNTEAFF,TGTGCCAGCAGCTTAGGAGGAACGATGAACACTGAAGCTTTCTTT
TRBD1,TRBJ1-4,TRBV9,.,CASSTRTGGGEKLFF,TGTGCCAGCAGCACCCGGACAGGGGGCGGTGAAAAACTGTTTTTT
TRBD1,TRBJ2-3,TRBV7-9,few,CASSLAWGQVKTDTQYF,TGTGCCAGCAGCTTGGCGTGGGGACAGGTTAAAACAGATACGCAGTATTTT
TRBD1,TRBJ1-1,TRBV7-9,.,CASSRTGMNTEAFF,TGTGCCAGCAGCCGGACAGGGATGAACACTGAAGCTTTCTTT
.,TRBJ1-1,TRBV29-1,.,CVERINTEAFF,TGCGTCGAGCGGATAAACACTGAAGCTTTCTTT
.,TRBJ1-6,TRBV18,.,CASSPEGGSPLHF,TGTGCCAGCTCACCAGAGGGTGGGTCACCCCTCCACTTT
TRBD1,TRBJ1-4,TRBV7-9,few,CASRPRDRGVEKLFF,TGTGCCAGCAGGCCCCGGGACAGGGGGGTTGAAAAACTGTTTTTT
.,TRBJ1-1,TRBV18,few,CASSDGGNTEAFF,TGTGCCAGCTCAGACGGAGGGAACACTGAAGCTTTCTTT
TRBD2,TRBJ2-1,TRBV6-6,.,CASSYGLAGGKNEQFF,TGTGCCAGCAGCTATGGACTAGCGGGGGGTAAAAATGAGCAGTTCTTC
TRBD1,TRBJ1-4,TRBV6-1,.,CASSAPGQGAVKLFF,TGTGCCAGCAGTGCTCCGGGACAGGGGGCAGTAAAACTGTTTTTT
TRBD1,TRBJ1-4,TRBV7-6,.,CASSRTGGNEKLFF,TGTGCCAGCAGCAGGACAGGGGGGAATGAAAAACTGTTTTTT
.,TRBJ2-6,TRBV2,many,CASSEGQLGANVLTF,TGTGCCAGCAGTGAAGGACAGCTGGGGGCCAACGTCCTGACTTTC
TRBD1,TRBJ2-7,TRBV10-1,once,CASSVTGGNGEQYF,TGCGCCAGCAGCGTAACAGGGGGCAACGGCGAGCAGTACTTC
TRBD1,TRBJ2-7,TRBV30,.,CAWSEKDRVFYEQYF,TGTGCCTGGAGTGAGAAGGACAGGGTATTTTACGAGCAGTACTTC
TRBD1,TRBJ1-1,TRBV30,few,CAWNQQGGNTEAFF,TGTGCCTGGAATCAACAGGGGGGAAACACTGAAGCTTTCTTT
TRBD1,TRBJ2-7,TRBV12-5,.,CASDRTGTEQYF,TGTGCTAGTGACCGGACAGGGACCGAGCAGTACTTC
TRBD1,TRBJ2-7,TRBV6-5,once,CASSYLGQSYEQYF,TGTGCCAGCAGTTACTTGGGACAGAGCTACGAGCAGTACTTC
.,TRBJ1-6,TRBV5-1,.,CASSLGGENSPLHF,TGCGCCAGCAGCCTGGGAGGAGAGAATTCACCCCTCCACTTT
.,TRBJ1-6,TRBV7-8,once,CASSLLGQSNSPLHF,TGTGCCAGCAGCTTACTCGGACAGTCTAATTCACCCCTCCACTTT
TRBD2,TRBJ2-7,TRBV5-1,once,CASSFGLAGADFYEQYF,TGCGCCAGCAGCTTCGGTCTAGCGGGGGCCGATTTCTACGAGCAGTACTTC
.,TRBJ2-7,TRBV19,.,CASSSTGLLPYEQYF,TGTGCCAGTAGTAGCACAGGACTACTTCCCTACGAGCAGTACTTC
TRBD2,TRBJ2-3,TRBV5-1,.,CASSLGGGERDTQYF,TGCGCCAGCAGCTTGGGGGGAGGGGAAAGAGATACGCAGTATTTT
.,TRBJ1-3,TRBV30,once,CAWSRQVGNTIYF,TGTGCCTGGAGTCGACAGGTCGGAAACACCATATATTTT
TRBD1,TRBJ1-2,TRBV7-9,.,CASSLGTGSDYGYTF,TGTGCCAGCAGCTTAGGGACAGGCTCGGACTATGGCTACACCTTC
TRBD2,TRBJ2-5,TRBV5-4,.,CASSVVLAGAGETQYF,TGTGCCAGCAGCGTTGTGTTAGCGGGGGCCGGGGAGACCCAGTACTTC
TRBD2,TRBJ2-5,TRBV11-3,few,CASSKTSGGGLETQYF,TGTGCCAGCAGCAAGACTAGCGGGGGAGGGTTGGAGACCCAGTACTTC
.,TRBJ1-5,TRBV9,.,CASSPTGVEPQHF,TGTGCCAGCAGCCCTACGGGGGTAGAGCCCCAGCATTTT
.,TRBJ1-6,TRBV9,.,CASSVAGWTENSPLHF,TGTGCCAGCAGCGTAGCTGGGTGGACAGAGAATTCACCCCTCCACTTT
.,TRBJ1-4,TRBV9,once,CASSETGGSEKLFF,TGTGCCAGCAGCGAGACAGGCGGGAGTGAAAAACTGTTTTTT
.,TRBJ1-6,TRBV11-2,.,CASSPPSSPLHF,TGTGCCAGCAGCCCCCCGAGTTCACCCCTCCACTTT
.,TRBJ1-1,TRBV7-9,.,CASSLIQGSTEAFF,TGTGCCAGCAGCCTAATACAGGGTAGCACTGAAGCTTTCTTT
.,TRBJ1-3,TRBV30,.,CAWSQERNSGNTIYF,TGTGCCTGGAGTCAGGAACGGAACTCTGGAAACACCATATATTTT
.,TRBJ2-5,TRBV5-1,once,CASSWDGLAQETQYF,TGCGCCAGCAGCTGGGATGGACTTGCACAAGAGACCCAGTACTTC
TRBD1,TRBJ2-5,TRBV10-3,once,CAISLDRDQETQYF,TGTGCCATCAGCCTCGACAGGGATCAAGAGACCCAGTACTTC
.,TRBJ1-6,TRBV6-1,.,CASGAGPDNSPLHF,TGTGCCAGTGGAGCGGGGCCCGATAATTCACCCCTCCACTTT
TRBD2,TRBJ2-5,TRBV4-3,.,CASSQETSPQETQYF,TGCGCCAGCAGCCAAGAGACTAGCCCTCAAGAGACCCAGTACTTC
.,TRBJ1-3,TRBV7-2,.,CASSEQYSGNTIYF,TGTGCCTCTTCCGAACAGTATTCTGGAAACACCATATATTTT
.,TRBJ2-1,TRBV7-2,.,CASSPRAESSYNEQFF,TGTGCCAGCAGCCCACGTGCGGAAAGCTCCTACAATGAGCAGTTCTTC
.,TRBJ1-3,TRBV19,few,CASSFQQGPGNTIYF,TGTGCCAGTAGTTTTCAACAGGGACCTGGAAACACCATATATTTT